This T cell receptor (beta chain) is from a study of T cells after somatic rescue of genetic block. Trimming took off 0 bases at V and 4 bases at J, with 12 bases between the two ends. This CDR3 contains 15 residues. Germline V gene sequence: CDR1 SGHDN, CDR2 FVKESK. This clone was recorded only once. Repertoires were generated with immunoSEQ multiplex PCR, while TCRdb's copy carries only in-frame clones and drops some. The sample has 60,000 to 90,000 clones, around 90% seen once. Sample: peripheral blood mononuclear cells (PBMCs). V gene TRBV14 combines with J gene TRBJ2-5; D possibly corresponds to TRBD2 (6 bases). This clonotype originated in a young man. CDR3 in DNA: TGTGCCAGCAGCCAAGATCGGAGGGTGGGAGAGACCCAGTACTTC. Translation: CASSQDRRVGETQYF. The full variable domain, its missing parts supplied by reference TRBV14 and TRBJ2-5, is EAGVTQFPSHSVIEKGQTVTLRCDPISGHDNLYWYRRVMGKEIKFLLHFVKESKQDESGMPNNRFLAERTGGTYSTLKVQPAELEDSGVYFCASSQDRRVGETQYFGPGTRLLVL.